A single T cell receptor (beta chain) is shown here with its context. These data are taken from a study of blood T cell repertoires in COVID-19. Under the authors' procedure: Reference gene primer amplification yielded estimated nucleated cell counts. Here immunoSEQ multiplex PCR was the method, and the copy in TCRdb shows in-frame clones only, minus some. That table is the source of V, J and clone size, and D and trimming were worked out from the DNA. The data show over 600,000 clones, 90% seen once. V shed 6 bases and J 3 bases; nucleotides not matched to a gene: 8. The CDR3 spans 14 residues. Looked up from germline, CDR1 is KGHSH and CDR2 is LQKENI.

V and J are TRBV18 and TRBJ2-7, with 7 bases that match TRBD1. The sequenced sample was peripheral blood. The receptor was derived from a woman between 18 and 29 years old with acute or convalescent COVID-19. The CDR3 spells CASSLQGSFYEQYF. In nucleotides, the CDR3 is TGTGCCAGCTCCTTACAGGGGTCTTTCTACGAGCAGTACTTC.